These T cell receptor beta chains were read from a single sample in a study of control samples from healthy donors and cancer patients. Assay used: immunoSEQ multiplex PCR; TCRdb lists only in-frame clones, some missing. This table holds 120,000 to 150,000 clones, 80% to 95% found once. Sequenced input: blood. The receptors come from a man aged 25-45 years in good health. Each CDR3 is given with its conserved first and last residue. The D gene is left open where the match is weak. Some rows have no size entry. The others give once, few or many, or a class for an expanded clone.

TRBD1,14,TRBJ1-5,TRBV2,.,CASTQGATNQPQHF,TGTGCCAGCACCCAGGGGGCGACCAATCAGCCCCAGCATTTT
.,13,TRBJ1-2,TRBV15,.,CATSSEQGGGYTF,TGTGCCACCAGCAGTGAGCAAGGGGGTGGCTACACCTTC
.,15,TRBJ2-3,TRBV4-1,.,CASSPRGVGSDTQYF,TGCGCCAGCAGCCCGAGAGGAGTAGGGTCAGATACGCAGTATTTT
.,15,TRBJ1-1,TRBV28,few,CASSFGGAGNTEAFF,TGTGCCAGCAGTTTTGGGGGCGCTGGAAACACTGAAGCTTTCTTT
.,14,TRBJ1-1,TRBV4-3,.,CASSQDPVFAEAFF,TGCGCCAGCAGCCAAGACCCGGTATTCGCTGAAGCTTTCTTT
TRBD1,14,TRBJ1-2,TRBV28,.,CASINTQGVYGYTF,TGTGCCAGCATCAATACCCAGGGGGTCTATGGCTACACCTTC
.,19,TRBJ1-1,TRBV30,.,CACTDPLEGYTGKKTEAFF,TGTGCCTGCACCGACCCCCTAGAGGGCTATACAGGGAAGAAGACTGAAGCTTTCTTT
.,18,TRBJ1-6,TRBV19,.,CASSTGLGAPGSNSPLHF,TGTGCCAGTAGTACGGGCCTCGGGGCCCCCGGCTCAAATTCACCCCTCCACTTT
TRBD2,18,TRBJ2-7,TRBV7-2,.,CASSLVPSGRAGRNEQYF,TGTGCCAGCAGCTTAGTCCCCAGCGGGAGGGCCGGCAGGAACGAGCAGTACTTC
.,16,TRBJ2-3,TRBV5-4,.,CASSWGGGTVTDTQYF,TGTGCCAGCAGCTGGGGGGGCGGGACCGTGACAGATACGCAGTATTTT
.,14,TRBJ1-4,TRBV27,.,CASSSGLINEKLFF,TGTGCCAGCAGTTCGGGACTGATTAATGAAAAACTGTTTTTT
TRBD1,15,TRBJ2-3,TRBV2,.,CASTRQGAPTDTQYF,TGTGCCAGCACCCGACAGGGGGCACCCACAGATACGCAGTATTTT
.,16,TRBJ2-2,TRBV7-2,.,CASSPYVLRNTGELFF,TGTGCCAGCAGCCCGTACGTATTACGCAACACCGGGGAGCTGTTTTTT
TRBD2,17,TRBJ2-1,TRBV7-8,once,CASSFPASGRPYNEQFF,TGTGCCAGCAGCTTTCCAGCGAGCGGGAGACCCTACAATGAGCAGTTCTTC
TRBD1,15,TRBJ1-2,TRBV19,.,CASRTKGAANYGYTF,TGTGCCAGTAGAACAAAGGGGGCGGCTAACTATGGCTACACCTTC
.,12,TRBJ1-2,TRBV6-6,.,CASSPGVYGYTF,TGTGCCAGCAGTCCCGGGGTCTATGGCTACACCTTC
TRBD1,17,TRBJ2-3,TRBV7-2,.,CASSLTIQGVKTDTQYF,TGTGCCAGCAGCTTAACCATACAGGGGGTAAAGACAGATACGCAGTATTTT
TRBD1,17,TRBJ1-4,TRBV4-2,.,CASSQTGGAGASEKLFF,TGTGCCAGCAGCCAAACAGGGGGGGCCGGGGCTAGCGAAAAACTGTTTTTT
TRBD1,16,TRBJ2-7,TRBV9,few,CASSVGLGQGAGEQYF,TGTGCCAGCAGCGTAGGTCTGGGACAGGGGGCTGGGGAGCAGTACTTC
.,17,TRBJ2-7,TRBV30,.,CAWSVLVGDKSSYEQYF,TGTGCCTGGAGTGTATTAGTCGGGGATAAGAGCTCCTACGAGCAGTACTTC
TRBD2,18,TRBJ2-7,TRBV9,.,CASATGLAGGKITYEQYF,TGTGCCAGCGCTACGGGACTAGCGGGAGGGAAGATTACTTACGAGCAGTACTTC
TRBD2,16,TRBJ2-1,TRBV5-4,many,CASSLSGLAGVREQFF,TGTGCCAGCAGCTTGTCGGGACTAGCGGGAGTAAGAGAGCAGTTCTTC
.,12,TRBJ1-2,TRBV6-5,.,CASSSQGNGYTF,TGTGCCAGCAGCTCACAGGGAAATGGCTACACCTTC
TRBD1,15,TRBJ2-7,TRBV7-9,.,CASRFRTGVSYEQYF,TGTGCCAGCAGGTTCCGGACAGGGGTAAGCTACGAGCAGTACTTC
.,13,TRBJ2-4,TRBV27,.,CASSLSRQNIQYF,TGTGCCAGCAGTTTATCGAGGCAAAACATTCAGTACTTC
.,13,TRBJ1-2,TRBV10-3,.,CAISGEGPYGYTF,TGTGCCATCAGCGGAGAGGGGCCCTATGGCTACACCTTC
TRBD2,16,TRBJ2-1,TRBV3-1/TRBV3-2,.,CASSHRAVAGGNEQFF,TGTGCCAGCAGCCACCGTGCGGTAGCGGGAGGCAATGAGCAGTTCTTC
.,15,TRBJ1-2,TRBV28,.,CASLEGRNANYGYTF,TGTGCCAGCCTAGAGGGACGGAATGCTAACTATGGCTACACCTTC
.,13,TRBJ2-2,TRBV4-1,.,CATRLQGTGELFF,TGCGCCACCCGACTCCAGGGGACCGGGGAGCTGTTTTTT
.,17,TRBJ2-3,TRBV2,.,CASLPWTLWVRTDTQYF,TGTGCCAGCCTCCCGTGGACACTGTGGGTTCGGACAGATACGCAGTATTTT
.,12,TRBJ1-5,TRBV7-2,.,CASSFGGPPQHF,TGTGCCAGCAGCTTCGGGGGCCCGCCCCAGCATTTT
.,15,TRBJ2-7,TRBV19,.,CASSIGGRWSYEQYF,TGTGCCAGTAGTATCGGGGGGCGATGGTCCTACGAGCAGTACTTC
TRBD1,15,TRBJ2-7,TRBV5-5,.,CASRYDRGRSYEQYF,TGTGCCAGCAGATATGACAGGGGGCGATCCTACGAGCAGTACTTC
TRBD1,14,TRBJ1-5,TRBV7-2,.,CASSLRTGNQPQHF,TGTGCCAGCAGCCTCCGGACAGGGAATCAGCCCCAGCATTTT
.,17,TRBJ2-2,TRBV4-1,.,CASSQVNLGLDTGELFF,TGCGCCAGCAGCCAAGTAAACCTGGGGTTGGACACCGGGGAGCTGTTTTTT
.,16,TRBJ1-2,TRBV16,.,CASSQFLGPANYGYTF,TGTGCCAGCAGCCAATTCTTGGGGCCAGCTAACTATGGCTACACCTTC
.,16,TRBJ1-5,TRBV7-9,.,CASSWGTVESNQPQHF,TGTGCCAGCAGCTGGGGGACGGTTGAGAGCAATCAGCCCCAGCATTTT
TRBD1,16,TRBJ1-4,TRBV28,.,CASSFWDRRSNEKLFF,TGTGCCAGCAGTTTTTGGGACAGGCGTTCTAATGAAAAACTGTTTTTT
.,16,TRBJ2-7,TRBV4-1,.,CASSQDSGTGLYEQYF,TGCGCCAGCAGCCAAGATAGCGGGACAGGGCTATACGAGCAGTACTTC
TRBD1,15,TRBJ2-5,TRBV25-1,.,CASSWTGGPGETQYF,TGTGCCAGCAGCTGGACAGGGGGTCCTGGGGAGACCCAGTACTTC
TRBD1,15,TRBJ2-1,TRBV19,.,CASSINRGQRNEQFF,TGTGCCAGTAGTATTAACAGGGGGCAAAGGAATGAGCAGTTCTTC
TRBD2,15,TRBJ2-7,TRBV9,.,CASSVGPSGTYEQYF,TGTGCCAGCAGCGTAGGTCCTAGCGGCACCTACGAGCAGTACTTC
.,14,TRBJ2-4,TRBV11-3,.,CATSPYGRRNIQYF,TGTGCCACCTCTCCTTACGGCCGCCGGAACATTCAGTACTTC
.,14,TRBJ2-3,TRBV18,.,CASSPRQIPDTQYF,TGTGCCAGCTCACCAAGACAGATCCCAGATACGCAGTATTTT
TRBD2,16,TRBJ2-1,TRBV11-3,.,CASSKEGLAGVDEQFF,TGTGCCAGCAGCAAGGAGGGACTAGCGGGAGTCGATGAGCAGTTCTTC
TRBD2,17,TRBJ2-2,TRBV5-1,.,CASSRLGLAGGTGELFF,TGCGCCAGCAGCCGTCTCGGACTAGCGGGAGGGACCGGGGAGCTGTTTTTT
.,12,TRBJ2-2,TRBV11-2,.,CATSGNTGELFF,TGTGCCACCAGCGGGAACACCGGGGAGCTGTTTTTT
TRBD2,15,TRBJ2-1,TRBV19,.,CASSASGGSYNEQFF,TGTGCCAGTAGTGCTAGCGGAGGCTCCTACAATGAGCAGTTCTTC
.,11,TRBJ1-2,TRBV12-3/TRBV12-4,.,CASSKFRVLTF,TGTGCCAGCTCTAAATTCAGGGTTCTCACCTTC
.,16,TRBJ1-1,TRBV5-5,.,CASSLGLGGLNTEAFF,TGTGCCAGCAGCTTGGGTTTAGGAGGGCTGAACACTGAAGCTTTCTTT
TRBD1,14,TRBJ1-3,TRBV6-6,.,CASSYQGGGNTIYF,TGTGCCAGCAGTTACCAGGGGGGTGGAAACACCATATATTTT
TRBD2,15,TRBJ2-7,TRBV30,.,CAWNPGRGGSYEQYF,TGTGCCTGGAACCCCGGGCGCGGGGGATCCTACGAGCAGTACTTC
TRBD1,15,TRBJ2-7,TRBV28,.,CASTDAGTGVFEQYF,TGTGCCAGCACCGATGCCGGGACAGGGGTCTTTGAGCAGTACTTC
TRBD1,20,TRBJ1-1,TRBV4-1,.,CASSQRGTSALTGLGTEAFF,TGCGCCAGCAGCCAAAGGGGGACGTCCGCACTGACAGGGCTAGGTACTGAAGCTTTCTTT
TRBD1,13,TRBJ1-5,TRBV28,.,CTSTDRGNQPQHF,TGTACCTCTACGGACAGGGGCAATCAGCCCCAGCATTTT